The text below deals with one TCR beta chain. The CDR3 has 14 amino acids. The ends were cut back, 7 bases at V and 2 bases at J, with 16 bases in the middle. Germline V lookup: CDR1 SGHRS, CDR2 YFSETQ. TCRdb analysed the 5' RACE reads with MiXCR anew, one entry per CDR3 protein. The table has about 50,000 distinct CDR3 sequences, roughly 15% seen once. What was sequenced was naive CD4+ T cells sorted from blood. Subset here: naive CD4+ T cells, CD4+CD45RA+CD25-. The chain combines TRBV5-1 with TRBJ2-7; the D gene is possibly TRBD1 (6 bases). The source of this sequence is a female donor with breast cancer. In DNA, the CDR3 is TGCGCCAGCCGATCATCCGGGACAACCTACGAGCAGTACTTC. It codes for CASRSSGTTYEQYF.